The clone carrying this T cell receptor beta chain was counted ten times or more. Antigen specificity is unknown. The data originate from a study of molecular identifiers for immune sequencing clone quantification. CDR3 length equals 15 residues. Deletions cut 0 bases from V and 1 base from J, with 10 bases between. Germline assignment: CDR1 DFQATT and CDR2 SNEGSKA (reference sequence). TCRdb analysed the PCR reads with MiXCR anew, one entry per CDR3 protein. The sample lists 300,000 to 400,000 distinct CDR3 sequences; over 20% were seen once. Findings and limits, study-wide: Whereas naive cells kept under 1% of molecules in clones above 20 RNA copies, such clones held over 97% in effectors.

Source material: naive CD8+ T cells from blood, with Jurkat cell RNA spiked in. The subset: FACS-sorted CD8+CD4-CCR7+CD45RA+ naive T cells. This sequence originates from a human donor in good health. Some libraries in this study had Jurkat cell RNA spiked in. The chain combines TRBV20-1 with TRBJ1-5; the D is unclear. The CDR3, as DNA: TGCAGTGCTAGAGATGCCCCCCTGAGCAATCAGCCCCAGCATTTT. This codes for CSARDAPLSNQPQHF.